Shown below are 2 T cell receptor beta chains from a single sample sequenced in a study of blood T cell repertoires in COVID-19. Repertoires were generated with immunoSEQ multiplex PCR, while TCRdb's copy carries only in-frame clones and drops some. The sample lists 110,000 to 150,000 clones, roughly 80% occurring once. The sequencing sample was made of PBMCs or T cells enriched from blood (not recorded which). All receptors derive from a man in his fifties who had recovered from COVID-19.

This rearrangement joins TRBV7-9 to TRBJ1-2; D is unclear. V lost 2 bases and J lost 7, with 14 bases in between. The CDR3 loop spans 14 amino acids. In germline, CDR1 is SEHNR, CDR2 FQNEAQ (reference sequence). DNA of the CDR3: TGTGCCAGCAGCTTAACCCAGGAATCTCGTGGCTACACCTTC. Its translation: CASSLTQESRGYTF.

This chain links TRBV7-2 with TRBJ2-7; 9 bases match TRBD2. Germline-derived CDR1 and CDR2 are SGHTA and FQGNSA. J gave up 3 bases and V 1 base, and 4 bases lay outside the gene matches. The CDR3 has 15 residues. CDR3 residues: CASSLVAGGLYEQYF. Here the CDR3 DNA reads TGTGCCAGCAGCTTAGTTGCGGGGGGGCTCTACGAGCAGTACTTC.